The present T cell receptor beta chain was sequenced within a study of blood T cells in healthy people across ages. Using a J-beta primer mix together with a sample-barcoded 5' primer, a second PCR was run for roughly 6 to 11 cycles. A template-switch adaptor that had 12 random nucleotides put a tag on each cDNA molecule. MiXCR was run by TCRdb on the 5' RACE reads, yielding one entry per CDR3 protein. The sample carries hundreds of thousands of distinct CDR3 sequences, 25% to 35% recorded once. Russia was home to the donors, healthy Caucasian individuals aged about 6 to 90. Drawn from each donor were 9 to 10 milliliters of peripheral blood. This sequence originates from a woman aged 80 or over in good health. The sequenced sample consisted of blood.

CDR3 sequence (DNA): TGCAGTGCTAGAGATTCGACAGGGGCCTACAATGAGCAGTTCTTC. It codes for CSARDSTGAYNEQFF. The J gene is TRBJ2-1, the V gene TRBV20-1; 8 bases agree with TRBD1. Trimming took 0 bases from V and 2 from J; bases not matched to a gene: 3. This CDR3 contains 15 residues. Looked up from germline, CDR1 is DFQATT and CDR2 is SNEGSKA (reference sequence).